Below, 15 T cell receptor beta chains from the same sample are listed, as sequenced in a study of T cells in Graves' hyperthyroidism and ophthalmopathy (dated by TCRdb to between 2018 and 2021). To prepare the library, multiplex PCR was applied. The instrument was an Illumina HiSeq 2000. TCR beta CDR3 regions were amplified from RNA transcripts. For the first round of RT-PCR on the TCR CDR3, the HTBI primer set was used together with the Qiagen OneStep RT-PCR kit. Using fastp trimming at Q25 and MiXCR clonotype assembly, TCRdb reanalyzed the public sequencing data and kept in-frame beta chains. Each CDR3 protein appears once, grouped with its most common genes and DNA. The sample table holds approximately 600,000 distinct CDR3 sequences, of which roughly 14% were seen once. The top ten clones comprise 4% to 5.5% of the sample. The sample consisted of blood. These receptors were obtained from a woman in her 40s with Graves' ophthalmopathy.

This clonotype was counted ten times or more. This rearrangement joins TRBV6-2 or TRBV6-3 to TRBJ2-5; no firm D call. CDR3 length: 13 amino acids. The V end was cut by 6 bases, the J end by 2 bases, with 10 bases between. The V gene's germline CDR1 is MNHEY and CDR2 SVGEGT. CDR3 nucleotide sequence: TGTGCCAGCAGCAGGCCACCTCAAGAGACCCAGTACTTC. Translating gives CASSRPPQETQYF.

This clonotype was detected ten times or more. The rearrangement links TRBV29-1 to TRBJ1-2, with TRBD1 matching 8 bases. CDR1 SQVTM and CDR2 ANQGSEA come from the germline V gene. There are 13 residues in the CDR3. J was trimmed by 2 bases and V by 8 bases; bases with no gene match: 7. The CDR3 nucleotides read TGCAGCCTAGACAGGGGTCCCAACTATGGCTACACCTTC. This translates into CSLDRGPNYGYTF.

This clonotype was seen repeatedly, ten times or more. V gene TRBV7-8 combines with J gene TRBJ2-7; TRBD2 is a possible D gene (6 bases). V lost 1 base to trimming and J lost 12 bases, with 16 bases between them. The germline V gene encodes CDR1 SGHVS and CDR2 FQNEAQ. The CDR3 contains 13 residues. DNA of the CDR3: TGTGCCAGCAGCTTAGACCGGGCAGGGACTCGGTACTTC. Its translation is CASSLDRAGTRYF.

This clonotype showed up many times. The CDR3 DNA is TGCGCCAGCAGCCAAGACAGGGACAGGGGGTTTATCTACGAGCAGTACTTC. Protein sequence: CASSQDRDRGFIYEQYF. V gene TRBV4-1 combines with J gene TRBJ2-7; 11 bases match TRBD1. Germline CDR1 MGHRA, CDR2 YSYEKL. The CDR3 runs to 17 residues. Unmatched junction bases numbered 7, after V lost 0 bases and J lost 3 bases.

This clonotype was seen a handful of times. This chain uses TRBV5-5 with TRBJ2-7; 11 bases are a match to TRBD1. The length of the CDR3 is 15 residues. Germline loops: CDR1 SGHKS, CDR2 YYEKEE (reference sequence). The ends lost 6 bases at V and 1 base at J; junction bases unmatched: 6. This chain's CDR3 is CASNWTGGESYEQYF. CDR3 nucleotide sequence: TGTGCCAGCAACTGGACAGGGGGCGAGTCCTACGAGCAGTACTTC.

This clonotype has a count of ten or more. J is TRBJ2-5 and V is TRBV5-6; 11 nucleotides match TRBD2. The CDR3 is made up of 16 amino acids. The junction had 5 bases not matched to a gene; V was cut back by 3 bases and J by 1 base. Germline loops: CDR1 SGHDT, CDR2 YYEEEE. The DNA for the CDR3 is TGTGCCAGCAGCTACCGACTAGCGGGAACCCAAGAGACCCAGTACTTC. Its translation is CASSYRLAGTQETQYF.

To note about this clonotype: Likely a read error: the CDR3 ends without its conserved phenylalanine or tryptophan. This sequence joins TRBV4-1 and TRBJ1-1; the D gene is possibly TRBD1 (5 bases). This CDR3 is built from 17 residues. Germline CDR1 is MGHRA and CDR2 is YSYEKL. V was trimmed by 0 bases and J by 1 base, leaving 15 bases between them. The CDR3 loop is CASSQEVVRGANTEAFL. CDR3 nucleotides: TGCGCCAGCAGCCAAGAAGTCGTAAGGGGTGCGAACACTGAAGCTTTCCTT.

This clonotype was recorded many times. The chain couples TRBV6-2 or TRBV6-3 to TRBJ2-7, with TRBD1 identical over 9 bases. The CDR3 is 16 amino acids. J lost 2 bases, V lost 2 bases, and 7 bases had no gene match. The germline V gene encodes CDR1 MNHEY and CDR2 SVGEGT. The CDR3 DNA follows: TGTGCCAGCAGTTACCATCGGGACAGGGTCACCTACGAGCAGTACTTC. It encodes CASSYHRDRVTYEQYF.

This chain links TRBV29-1 with TRBJ1-6; D is perhaps TRBD1 (5 bases). Germline CDR1 SQVTM, CDR2 ANQGSEA. V was clipped by 7 bases and J by 12 bases, with 16 bases between them. This CDR3 comprises 12 residues. CDR3 DNA sequence: TGCAGCGCCCGGGACGTAGAGGGACCCCTCCACTTT. It encodes CSARDVEGPLHF.

This clonotype was seen repeatedly, ten times or more. The chain recombines TRBV19 with TRBJ2-7; possible D gene TRBD2, 6 bases. V lost 4 bases and J 0 bases, leaving 22 bases between the germline ends. The CDR3 is made up of 18 amino acids. Germline V gene data show CDR1 as LNHDA and CDR2 as SQIVND (reference sequence). CDR3 nucleotides: TGTGCCAGTAGTAGGAAGATATCGGGAGAGACGAGCTCCTACGAGCAGTACTTC. Its protein is CASSRKISGETSSYEQYF.

CDR3 coding DNA: TGTGCCAGCAGTCCGGGACTAGCGGGATCATCCTACGAGCAGTACTTC. Its translation is CASSPGLAGSSYEQYF. V usage is TRBV27 and J usage is TRBJ2-7; 13 nucleotides line up with TRBD2. The germline CDR1 and CDR2 sequences are MNHEY and SMNVEV (reference sequence). The V and J ends lost 5 bases and 1 base, in that order; junction bases with no gene match: 5. The CDR3 runs 16 residues.

This clonotype was seen at least ten times. The chain combines TRBV2 with TRBJ2-5; D is perhaps TRBD1 (5 bases). Trimming took off 4 bases at V and 0 bases at J, with 9 bases between the two ends. Germline assignment: CDR1 SNHLY and CDR2 FYNNEI. CDR3 length: 14 residues. Written as DNA, the CDR3 is TGTGCCAGCAGTGCAGACAGAAACCAAGAGACCCAGTACTTC. Protein sequence: CASSADRNQETQYF.

At least ten counts were recorded for this clonotype. CDR3 coding DNA: TGCGCCAGCAGCCAAGATCTGGGACAGGGGGCCGTTGGGACTGAAGCTTTCTTT. As protein: CASSQDLGQGAVGTEAFF. The chain is built from TRBV4-3 and TRBJ1-1; 12 bases agree with TRBD1. The CDR3 runs to 18 residues. In germline, CDR1 is LGHNA, CDR2 YSLEER. J gave up 5 bases and V 0 bases, and 10 bases lay outside the gene matches.

This clonotype was observed at least ten times. The V gene is TRBV7-2, the J gene TRBJ1-2; D perhaps matches TRBD1 (5 bases). CDR1 SGHTA and CDR2 FQGNSA come from the germline V gene. V was cut by 4 bases and J by 10 bases, with 10 bases left in between. The CDR3 totals 11 residues. CDR3 DNA: TGTGCCAGCAGCTCCGGGGGGTACTACACCTTC. Translated, it gives CASSSGGYYTF.

This clonotype is termed medium-sized (0.01 to 0.1%). The J gene is TRBJ1-1, the V gene TRBV28; no firm D call. The length of the CDR3 is 15 residues. V was shortened by 6 bases and J by 0 bases, with 14 bases between the two germline ends. Germline V gives CDR1 MDHEN, CDR2 SYDVKM. Here the CDR3 DNA reads TGTGCCAGCAGATCCGTCTTTTCCGTGAACACTGAAGCTTTCTTT. Residues: CASRSVFSVNTEAFF.